This T cell receptor beta chain was profiled in a study of blood T cell repertoires in COVID-19. Trimming removed 7 bases from V and 6 bases from J; junction bases left unmatched: 22. The germline CDR1 and CDR2 sequences are SNHLY and FYNNEI. The CDR3 length is 19 residues. In the authors' methods: Estimation of nucleated cell counts relied on the amplification of reference gene primers. Assay used: immunoSEQ multiplex PCR; TCRdb lists only in-frame clones, some missing. For V, J and clone size, that table is used; D and trimming come from the DNA. The sample has about 37,000 clones; 75% to 90% are singletons.

The V call is TRBV2, the J call TRBJ2-2, with 8 bases that match TRBD1. This TCR was sampled from a human donor in a cohort sampled during active COVID-19. Sequencing was performed on peripheral blood. CDR3 residues: CASTLKGMGQALVAGELFF. The CDR3 DNA reads TGTGCCAGCACTCTTAAAGGGATGGGACAGGCCTTAGTAGCCGGGGAGCTGTTTTTT.